Presented here are 22 T cell receptor beta chains from one specimen sequenced in a study of OX40 agonist ivuxolimab in advanced cancers. The protocol was immunoSEQ multiplex PCR, while the TCRdb copy is restricted to in-frame clones and leaves out a portion. The sample has about 75,000 clones; around 87% are singletons. Sample: CD4+ or CD8+ T cells sorted from blood, taken in a trial of the OX40 agonist ivuxolimab. These receptors came from an adult with an advanced solid tumor such as melanoma, head and neck, liver or kidney cancer.

V is TRBV7-9 and J is TRBJ2-5; 9 nucleotides agree with TRBD1. Germline CDR1 reads SEHNR; CDR2 reads FQNEAQ (reference sequence). The CDR3 runs to 15 residues. Trimming at V came to 3 bases and at J to 5 bases, leaving 7 bases not matched to a gene. The CDR3 nucleotides read TGTGCCAGCAGCTTTACAGGGGGCGCCGGGGAGACCCAGTACTTC. It translates to CASSFTGGAGETQYF. The entire variable domain, with the rest obtained from reference TRBV7-9 and TRBJ2-5, is as follows: DTGVSQNPRHKITKRGQNVTFRCDPISEHNRLYWYRQTLGQGPEFLTYFQNEAQLEKSRLLSDRFSAERPKGSFSTLEIQRTEQGDSAMYLCASSFTGGAGETQYFGPGTRLLVL.

The chain is built from TRBV5-5 and TRBJ1-3; the D is unclear. Germline loops: CDR1 SGHKS, CDR2 YYEKEE (reference sequence). The CDR3 length is 15 residues. V dropped 1 base and J dropped 4 bases, with 12 bases sitting between them. The CDR3 DNA follows: TGTGCCAGCAGCTTGAGCGTGGGTTCGGGAAACACCATATATTTT. Translated: CASSLSVGSGNTIYF.

CDR3 region: CASSEAYQESYEQYF. DNA for the CDR3: TGTGCCAGCAGTGAAGCGTATCAGGAGTCCTACGAGCAGTACTTC. This rearrangement joins TRBV2 to TRBJ2-7; D uncertain. CDR1 and CDR2 (germline): SNHLY, FYNNEI. Trimming removed 0 bases from V and 1 base from J, with 10 bases in between. The CDR3 is 15 residues long.

V usage is TRBV5-1 and J usage is TRBJ2-1; possible D gene TRBD1, 5 bases. The V gene's germline CDR1 is SGHRS and CDR2 YFSETQ. Trimming removed 1 base from V and 10 bases from J, with 18 bases in between. The CDR3 consists of 15 residues. CDR3 in amino acids: CASSLWGRGREEQFF. In DNA, the CDR3 is TGCGCCAGCAGCTTGTGGGGCCGAGGTCGAGAGGAGCAGTTCTTC.

The chain recombines TRBV5-1 with TRBJ2-3; no reliable D call. This CDR3 has 13 amino acids. V was clipped by 2 bases and J by 0 bases, with 4 bases between them. Germline loops: CDR1 SGHRS, CDR2 YFSETQ. The CDR3 here is CASSFQSTDTQYF. DNA for the CDR3: TGCGCCAGCAGCTTCCAGAGCACAGATACGCAGTATTTT. The complete variable domain, with remaining parts taken from reference TRBV5-1 and TRBJ2-3, reads KAGVTQTPRYLIKTRGQQVTLSCSPISGHRSVSWYQQTPGQGLQFLFEYFSETQRNKGNFPGRFSGRQFSNSRSEMNVSTLELGDSALYLCASSFQSTDTQYFGPGTRLTVL.

This chain connects TRBV7-2 to TRBJ1-5; D unresolved. V was clipped by 5 bases and J by 5 bases, with 10 bases between them. CDR3 length: 13 amino acids. The germline CDR1 and CDR2 sequences are SGHTA and FQGNSA. The CDR3 DNA reads TGTGCCAGCAGCCCCGGACGGGATCAGCCCCAGCATTTT. Translation gives CASSPGRDQPQHF.

This chain links TRBV7-8 with TRBJ1-2; 8 nucleotides align to TRBD1. The ends lost 0 bases at V and 8 bases at J; junction bases unmatched: 5. The CDR3 covers 14 residues. The germline V gene has CDR1 SGHVS and CDR2 FQNEAQ. In nucleotides, the CDR3 is TGTGCCAGCAGCTTAGCGCCACAGGGGGGAGGCTACACCTTC. As protein: CASSLAPQGGGYTF.

The rearrangement links TRBV5-6 to TRBJ2-5; tentatively, D is TRBD1 or TRBD2 (5 bases each). Germline V gives CDR1 SGHDT, CDR2 YYEEEE. The CDR3 has 14 amino acids. Trimming cost V 0 bases and J 2 bases, with 8 bases left between them. CDR3 bases: TGTGCCAGCAGCTTGGCGGGACCTCAAGAGACCCAGTACTTC. It specifies CASSLAGPQETQYF.

The chain carries TRBV6-1 and TRBJ2-7; 8 bases are a match to TRBD1. The CDR3 contains 12 residues. Germline-derived CDR1 and CDR2 are MNHNS and SASEGT. V dropped 3 bases and J dropped 6; count of bases not matched to a gene: 1. The DNA for the CDR3 is TGTGCCAGCAGTGACAGGGGGCGCGAGCAGTACTTC. Its translation: CASSDRGREQYF.

This chain connects TRBV19 to TRBJ2-3; D is perhaps TRBD2 (7 bases). The CDR3 totals 15 residues. Germline V gives CDR1 LNHDA, CDR2 SQIVND (reference sequence). Trimming removed 4 bases at V and 4 bases at J, with 15 bases between. The CDR3: CASSTIGGASDTQYF. In DNA, the CDR3 is TGTGCCAGTAGTACGATTGGGGGGGCCTCAGATACGCAGTATTTT.

The gene calls are TRBV5-8 and TRBJ2-7; the D is unclear. This CDR3 has 15 residues. Germline V gene data show CDR1 as SGHTS and CDR2 as YDEGEE. Trimming stripped 2 bases from V and 2 bases from J, with 14 bases between. The CDR3 loop is CASSFTTGRTYEQYF. CDR3 DNA sequence: TGTGCCAGCAGCTTTACGACGGGCAGGACCTACGAGCAGTACTTC.

The chain carries TRBV5-4 and TRBJ2-2, with D uncertain. This CDR3 has 14 amino acids. V was shortened by 0 bases and J by 7 bases, with 10 bases between the two germline ends. Germline CDR1 reads SGHNT; CDR2 reads YYREEE (reference sequence). The CDR3 DNA sequence: TGTGCCAGCAGCTTGGAGGGAACAGTCGGGGAGCTGTTTTTT. This codes for CASSLEGTVGELFF.

As DNA, the CDR3 is TGTGCCAGCAGGATGTTTGCAACTAATGAAAAACTGTTTTTT. It is translated as CASRMFATNEKLFF. The chain has TRBV6-5 and TRBJ1-4; D is uncertain. V was trimmed by 6 bases and J by 0 bases, leaving 8 bases between them. The CDR3 has 14 residues. Per the germline V gene, CDR1 is MNHEY and CDR2 is SVGAGI.

The chain has TRBV7-2 and TRBJ1-4; D gene uncertain. CDR1 and CDR2 from the germline V gene are SGHTA and FQGNSA. CDR3 size: 14 residues. V gave up 1 base and J gave up 8 bases, with 11 bases separating them. CDR3 coding DNA: TGTGCCAGCAGCTTAGGTCTTATTAACGAAAAACTGTTTTTT. Translation: CASSLGLINEKLFF.

The chain uses TRBV6-5 and TRBJ2-1, with 9 bases lining up with TRBD2. The germline V gene has CDR1 MNHEY and CDR2 SVGAGI. The V gene end was trimmed by 6 bases and the J gene end by 3 bases; junction bases not matched to a gene: 3. The CDR3 is 14 residues long. The CDR3 sequence: CASRREGLYNEQFF. The CDR3 nucleotides are TGTGCCAGCAGGCGGGAGGGCCTCTACAATGAGCAGTTCTTC.

This clone was seen just once. This chain links TRBV5-1 with TRBJ2-2; the D gene is possibly TRBD1 (6 bases). CDR3 size: 13 residues. V was clipped by 1 base and J by 5 bases, with 6 bases between them. The V gene's germline CDR1 is SGHRS and CDR2 YFSETQ. Written as DNA, the CDR3 is TGCGCCAGCAGCTTGACAGGGACCGGGGAGCTGTTTTTT. Its protein is CASSLTGTGELFF.

The rearrangement uses TRBV6-5 and TRBJ1-5, with unresolved D. Germline V CDR1 and CDR2: MNHEY, SVGAGI. Trimming left V 5 bases short and J 7 bases short, with 9 bases between. The CDR3 covers 12 residues. The chain's CDR3 is CASSEPLQPQHF. CDR3 nucleotides: TGTGCCAGCAGTGAACCCTTACAGCCCCAGCATTTT.

The gene calls are TRBV18 and TRBJ2-2; 9 bases match TRBD1. Per the germline V gene, CDR1 is KGHSH and CDR2 is LQKENI. The CDR3 covers 16 residues. Trimming at V came to 2 bases and at J to 2 bases, leaving 3 bases not matched to a gene. The CDR3 protein is CASSPNRGLNTGELFF. CDR3 coding DNA: TGTGCCAGCTCACCAAACAGGGGGCTAAACACCGGGGAGCTGTTTTTT.

This clone occurred once. V is TRBV11-2 and J is TRBJ1-2; D uncertain. This CDR3 is 14 amino acids long. Trimming took 0 bases from V and 4 from J, leaving 9 bases between them. Germline values: CDR1 SGHAT, CDR2 FQNNGV. CDR3 nucleotide sequence: TGTGCCAGCAGCTTAGACCCCAAAGGCTATGGCTACACCTTC. Residues: CASSLDPKGYGYTF.

This clone has only one observation. The chain recombines TRBV2 with TRBJ2-1; D is possibly TRBD2 (6 bases). Trimming cost V 5 bases and J 3 bases, with 20 bases left between them. The CDR3 sequence is 17 residues long. CDR1 and CDR2 (germline): SNHLY, FYNNEI. CDR3: CASSRGGASYDYNEQFF. In nucleotides, the CDR3 is TGTGCCAGCAGTCGAGGCGGGGCTTCCTATGACTACAATGAGCAGTTCTTC.

The chain is built from TRBV6-5 and TRBJ2-2; D remains unclear. The CDR3 totals 14 residues. V gave up 5 bases and J gave up 1 base, with 8 bases separating them. Germline CDR1 MNHEY, CDR2 SVGAGI. The CDR3, as DNA: TGTGCCAGCAGTGGTGACTGGAACACCGGGGAGCTGTTTTTT. It translates to CASSGDWNTGELFF.

The CDR3 nucleotides are TGTGCCAGCAGCTTGAGGACAGGGGTAAATCAGCCCCAGCATTTT. As protein: CASSLRTGVNQPQHF. The chain employs TRBV5-4 and TRBJ1-5; 9 bases are a match to TRBD1. CDR1 is SGHNT and CDR2 is YYREEE in the germline V gene (reference sequence). This CDR3 comprises 15 residues. Trimming at V came to 1 base and at J to 4 bases, leaving 3 bases not matched to a gene.